The subject of this entry is one T cell receptor (beta chain). This clone was seen a few times. What antigen it recognizes has not been identified. Base qualities are not at hand, and no much larger clone is one base apart. Receptor amplification or capture employed the immunoSEQ multiplex PCR assay. A mixture of 60 forward primers for TCR Vbeta segments and 13 reverse primers for TCR Jbeta segments was used in the multiplex PCR. Amplification of the CDR3 region of rearranged TCR beta genes was performed with a multiplex PCR assay on genomic DNA. The Illumina HiSeq System was used to sequence the amplified TCR beta libraries as 87-base-pair reads. The study's processing was this. In a later analysis, tens of millions of unique TCR beta chains were counted across the 650 to 700 repertoires, and around 10 million of these chains were shared by at least two donors. To remove PCR and sequencing errors, raw reads were error-corrected and collapsed into unique sequences using a nearest-neighbor algorithm that merged closely related sequences. Alignment of CDR3 sequences to IMGT reference sequences was used to assign V, D and J gene segments. For a sequence to be retained, at least a six-nucleotide match to both a V gene segment and a J gene segment was required. Rearrangements were classified as productive when the CDR3 lacked stop codons and remained in frame with V and J, and all other rearrangements were classified as non-productive. Following IMGT convention, CDR3 was defined as the stretch from the second conserved V-encoded cysteine to the conserved J-encoded phenylalanine. The earlier analysis of some 550 of the donors excluded any sequence lacking an unambiguous match to a single V gene segment. In an earlier analysis of a few hundred of the donors, V segments were called functional above 56.7% productive rearrangements and were called segregating when the between-donor standard deviation exceeded 5%. To diagnose cytomegalovirus status from the catalog of TCR beta chain sequences, a statistical classification framework was built. A later analysis assigned V and J genes by comparing TCR nucleotide sequences with IMGT/GENE-DB human TR gene sequences. A later analysis assigned CDR3 sequences and most-parsimonious VDJ recombination scenarios with the TCRdist pipeline. In a later analysis, every TCR beta chain was defined by the combination of its CDR3 amino acid sequence and its V-gene family, and reads without a unique V-gene family were dropped. In a later analysis, 450 to 600 highly shared, low-generation-probability nucleotide sequences were removed to address suspected cross-contamination and a sequencing artifact. In a later analysis, a clonal expansion index for each public chain was calculated from normalized within-repertoire ranks of inferred template counts. In a later analysis, generation probabilities were computed with a VDJ recombination model fitted to out-of-frame rearrangements, and the resulting probabilities were checked against IGoR. Hypergeometric tests were used in a later analysis to score TCR-TCR, TCR-HLA and TCR-CMV co-occurrence, with a repertoire-size bias correction applied to the TCR pairs. A later analysis estimated false discovery rates by permuting HLA or CMV assignments 20 times. In a later analysis, co-occurring TCRs were grouped using DBSCAN, and TCRdist sequence similarity was added for clustering within HLA-allele-positive subsets. Repertoires with fewer than 30,000 or more than 120,000 public chains were left out of co-occurrence clustering, as were five repertoires with anomalous nucleotide sharing. This is the immuneACCESS table as TCRdb keeps it, with only in-frame sequences that have V and J called. A part of the clones is gone; compared with another copy, unresolved V genes explain less than half, and the rest is unexplained. The V and J calls and clone size come from that table; D and trimming were worked out from the DNA. This sample has around 130,000 clones in its table, and around 70% of those were observed once. Around 1.6% of the sample is taken by the ten largest.

The sample originates from a study of cytomegalovirus exposure and HLA in healthy donors (dated by TCRdb to 2015 to 2018). Regarding the study in general: An earlier analysis of some 550 of the donors reported 276 Gb of sequence data and roughly 100 million unique TCR beta sequences from some 180 million T cells. An early release covering some 640 HLA-typed donors comprised approximately 290 gigabases of sequencing data and 85 million to 100 million unique TCR sequences. Of the roughly 430 genotyped donors, about 84% fell in the genetic ancestry cluster associated with self-reported Caucasian donors. The study aimed to test whether signatures of past pathogen exposure could be identified by cataloging public T cell receptors. Using immunosequencing, the study profiled T cell repertoires from about 610 subjects and related those repertoires to cytomegalovirus serostatus. In addition to the first cohort of approximately 670 subjects, a separate validation cohort of approximately 120 different subjects was used. To predict cytomegalovirus infection status, the study brought together high-throughput TCR immunosequencing, statistical association of individual TCRs with disease status, and machine learning. A later analysis re-analyzed previously published TCR beta repertoires from 500 to 700 donors and added high-resolution HLA genotyping to study TCR occurrence patterns. Rather than drawing on any new phenotypic data, the later analysis identified candidate immune exposures from TCR beta sequences and the way those sequences occurred across donors. To decide whether each TCR beta V gene segment behaved as functional or pseudogenic, an earlier analysis of approximately 590 of the donors relied on high-throughput TCR beta sequencing. Donor age, sex, ethnicity and CMV serostatus were compiled alongside the repertoire data. Genome-wide SNP genotypes for about 60% of the roughly 700 donors were used in a later genetic analysis, which treated that subset as a discovery cohort. Every repertoire in the discovery cohort had been generated on one and the same sequencing platform. Both class I and class II loci were covered by HLA typing, at four-digit resolution. The number of typed donors differed by locus: about 629-640 for A, B, C, DRB1 and DQB1; 500 to 550 for DQA1; 606 for DPA1; and some 470 for DPB1. Roughly 5 DR-DQ haplotypes were handled as single units for association and clustering, since linkage in the cohort was strong. Across approximately 420 genotyped donors of the cohort, an average of approximately 220,000 unique TCR beta nucleotide sequences per donor were sequenced, and roughly a sixth of those sequences were non-productive. Overall study results and their limits: Most TCR sequences were observed very rarely across donors, whereas some public TCRs were present in many individuals. A group of highly shared sequence variants was considered likely to be a technical artifact of the sequencing pipeline. A further reported finding was that TCR beta sequences accurately predicted the HLA-A and HLA-B alleles for most subjects in the first cohort. A later analysis found that TCR association rates varied across HLA loci, with DRB1 alleles showing the most associated TCRs and HLA-C alleles the fewest. A later genetic analysis reported fewer N-insertions in productive TCRs among donors in an Asian-associated ancestry cluster than the roughly 700-donor mean. In vitro tests confirmed that three of the cytomegalovirus-associated TCR beta chains recognize cytomegalovirus antigens. Only TCR beta chains were sequenced in this cohort, and the absence of alpha or paired-chain data limited detectable features. Presence/absence analyses assumed roughly uniform sequencing depth across donors, an assumption that may not hold. The 87-base-pair reads could not distinguish some IMGT-functional V segments, including TRBV6-2 and TRBV6-3, so those segments were excluded. CMV serostatus was the only immune exposure information available for the cohort. In a later analysis, several top co-occurrence clusters were reported to appear linked to parvovirus B19, influenza, CMV and Epstein-Barr virus. The study listed 150 to 200 TCR beta chains as associated with cytomegalovirus. In a later analysis, HLA-associated TCR beta chains were found to be more clonally expanded and to have lower generation probabilities than equally common non-associated chains. A later analysis associated 15,000 to 20,000 TCR beta sequences with specific HLA alleles at a false discovery rate of 0.05. According to the authors, the approach could potentially be generalized to other disease states and immunological phenotypes. When HLA alleles, especially DR and DQ, strongly co-occurred, attributing TCR associations to individual alleles was difficult. Because some donors lacked HLA typing at each locus, the association tests relied only on the typed subset. Over 15 rarely observed V segments, including chromosome 9 orphons, were excluded from the earlier analysis of almost 600 of the donors because counts were too low. In an earlier analysis of around 500 of the donors, most TCR beta V segments appeared in productive rearrangements about 90% or about 30% of the time, broadly matching IMGT annotations. Linkage disequilibrium might explain the correlated functional status among segregating V segments, but an unknown experimental factor could not be ruled out. In both the original and validation cohorts, the classifier was reported to diagnose cytomegalovirus status with high specificity and sensitivity. V-gene and J-gene trimming of TCR beta chains was associated with a missense DCLRE1C variant in a later genetic analysis, and the association was replicated in an independent cohort. A later analysis found that most CMV-associated TCR beta chains appeared HLA-restricted, with HLA associations seemingly driven largely by CMV exposure.

The cohort comprised under 700 healthy bone marrow donors. At the time of sampling, every cohort member was nominally healthy, though immune exposures that went unrecorded were likely present. The donor tested CMV seropositive and was one of the 289 seropositive cohort members. Each donor provided a peripheral blood sample, and peripheral blood mononuclear cells were used for TCR beta sequencing. Genomic DNA was extracted from the blood cell samples with the Qiagen DNeasy Blood Extraction Kit. The germline V gene gives CDR1 as SGHDN and CDR2 as FVKESK. Deletion took 1 base off V and 3 bases off J, with a span of 9 bases between the germline ends. Its CDR3 holds 14 amino acids, cysteine through phenylalanine. The entry retains the CDR3 DNA only, 42 bases that are in frame from base 1.

Sequences were obtained from PBMCs. This receptor chain uses TRBV14 and TRBJ1-2; too little of a D gene remains to name it. The TCR was taken from a man under 40 in good health and CMV-seropositive. In nucleotides, the sequence is TGTGCCAGCAGCCAAGCTCTAACAGACTATGGCTACACCTTC. Its translation is CASSQALTDYGYTF. When the CDR3 is completed using the reference TRBV14 and TRBJ1-2 genes on either side, the full variable domain is EAGVTQFPSHSVIEKGQTVTLRCDPISGHDNLYWYRRVMGKEIKFLLHFVKESKQDESGMPNNRFLAERTGGTYSTLKVQPAELEDSGVYFCASSQALTDYGYTFGSGTRLTVV.